The next 5 T cell receptor beta chains were all read from a single sample in a study of T cell changes during pregnancy in multiple sclerosis. Sequenced by immunoSEQ multiplex PCR; TCRdb stores in-frame clones only, minus some. The table has 95,000 to 100,000 clones, approximately 92% seen once. Material: peripheral blood, obtained in the second trimester of pregnancy. Receptors originate from a female donor with multiple sclerosis, enrolled in a pregnancy study.

The chain is built from TRBV5-4 and TRBJ2-3, with TRBD2 matching 14 bases. This CDR3 has 16 amino acids. Trimming took 3 bases from V and 5 from J; bases not matched to a gene: 5. CDR1 is SGHNT and CDR2 is YYREEE in the germline V gene (reference sequence). The DNA of the CDR3 is TGTGCCAGCAGCTCAGGACTAGCGGGAGGCGAAGATACGCAGTATTTT. Its protein is CASSSGLAGGEDTQYF. The variable domain in full, completed from reference TRBV5-4 and TRBJ2-3, reads ETGVTQSPTHLIKTRGQQVTLRCSSQSGHNTVSWYQQALGQGPQFIFQYYREEENGRGNFPPRFSGLQFPNYSSELNVNALELDDSALYLCASSSGLAGGEDTQYFGPGTRLTVL.

This chain joins TRBV11-2 and TRBJ1-3, with TRBD1 matching over 10 bases. The CDR3 totals 14 residues. The J segment lost 11 bases and the V segment lost 5 bases, leaving 9 bases of the junction unmatched. Germline V gene lookup returns CDR1 SGHAT and CDR2 FQNNGV. For the CDR3, the DNA is TGTGCCAGCAGCCCCCCGGGACAGGGGATTCCCATATATTTT. This sequence encodes CASSPPGQGIPIYF.

This clone appeared once. The genes are TRBV6-1 and TRBJ2-5, with TRBD2 identical over 8 bases. V dropped 4 bases and J dropped 5; count of bases not matched to a gene: 6. The CDR3 contains 14 residues. The V gene's germline CDR1 is MNHNS and CDR2 SASEGT. This CDR3 is CASSVGLARETQYF. The CDR3 DNA is TGTGCCAGCAGTGTCGGACTAGCTCGGGAGACCCAGTACTTC.

The gene calls are TRBV6-1 and TRBJ2-2, with 11 positions matching TRBD2. Germline loops: CDR1 MNHNS, CDR2 SASEGT. The CDR3 sequence is 19 residues long. The trim removed 3 bases at V and 4 bases at J, leaving 13 bases unmatched. The CDR3 reads CASSDRTQGLAVITGELFF. As DNA, the CDR3 is TGTGCCAGCAGTGACCGAACCCAGGGACTAGCGGTTATCACCGGGGAGCTGTTTTTT.

The chain couples TRBV13 to TRBJ1-1; D gene unclear. The CDR3 runs to 11 residues. Trimming stripped 5 bases from V and 2 bases from J, with 3 bases between. Germline V CDR1 and CDR2: PRHDT, FYEKMQ (reference sequence). The DNA of the CDR3 is TGTGCCAGCAGCCATAACACTGAAGCTTTCTTT. It specifies CASSHNTEAFF.